Below are 31 T cell receptor beta chains sequenced from a single sample in a study of blood T cells in healthy people across ages. A second PCR of about 6 to 11 cycles used a sample-barcoded 5' primer and a J-beta primer mix. MiXCR, applied by TCRdb to the 5' RACE reads, yields one record per CDR3 protein. The table records 650,000 to 900,000 distinct CDR3 sequences, 55% to 65% of them present only once. The sequencing sample was made of blood. These receptor sequences come from a man between 25 and 39 years old in good health.

This clonotype has only a few counts. The chain joins TRBV20-1 to TRBJ2-3, with TRBD2 identical over 8 bases. Unmatched junction bases numbered 6, after V lost 4 bases and J lost 3 bases. This CDR3 comprises 14 residues. The germline V gene has CDR1 DFQATT and CDR2 SNEGSKA (reference sequence). This chain's CDR3 is CSAISGDITDTQYF. CDR3 bases: TGCAGTGCTATTAGCGGGGATATTACAGATACGCAGTATTTT.

The chain is built from TRBV25-1 and TRBJ1-2; a possible D gene is TRBD1 (6 bases). CDR3 length: 14 amino acids. Germline lookup yields CDR1 MGHDK and CDR2 SYGVNS. The V and J ends lost 7 bases and 1 base respectively, with 13 bases between them. CDR3 coding DNA: TGTGCCAGCATCGCTCTACAGGGTAACTATGGCTACACCTTC. Amino acids: CASIALQGNYGYTF.

This chain links TRBV3-1 with TRBJ2-1, with 9 nucleotides matching TRBD1. The V segment lost 0 bases and the J segment 8 bases; nucleotides outside the gene matches: 11. This CDR3 is 17 amino acids long. Germline CDR1 reads LGHDT; CDR2 reads YNNKEL (reference sequence). The DNA of the CDR3 is TGTGCCAGCAGCCAAGATAGGGGCACAGGGGGCAGGGATGAGCAGTTCTTC. This gives the protein CASSQDRGTGGRDEQFF.

The chain uses TRBV6-2 or TRBV6-3 and TRBJ2-7, with TRBD1 matching 10 bases. The CDR3 consists of 16 residues. Looked up from germline, CDR1 is MNHEY and CDR2 is SVGEGT. V shed 5 bases, J shed 4 bases, and the junction held 11 bases outside the gene matches. CDR3 DNA: TGTGCCAGCAGTCCCCATCGGACAGGGGGTCGGTACGAGCAGTACTTC. It specifies CASSPHRTGGRYEQYF.

Remarks on this clonotype: This could be a read error, since a much larger clone is one nucleotide away. This sequence joins TRBV5-1 and TRBJ2-5, with D maybe TRBD2 (6 bases). The germline V gene has CDR1 SGHRS and CDR2 YFSETQ. Trimming took 0 bases from V and 11 from J, leaving 17 bases between them. The CDR3 loop spans 14 amino acids. DNA of the CDR3: TGCGCCAGCAGCTTGGAGCGGCGGGGTGGTGAGCAGTACTTC. Its protein product is CASSLERRGGEQYF.

This clonotype was seen more than once but under ten times. The chain links TRBV28 to TRBJ2-5; 7 bases fit TRBD2. With the DNA end fitting TRBJ2-7 better, the J assignment may be wrong. The CDR3 length is 12 residues. CDR1 MDHEN and CDR2 SYDVKM come from the germline V gene. CDR3 sequence reads: CASSWGGDEQYF. CDR3 in DNA: TGTGCCAGCAGTTGGGGAGGGGACGAGCAGTACTTC.

V gene TRBV6-2 or TRBV6-3 combines with J gene TRBJ1-2, with 7 bases lining up with TRBD1. V was clipped by 7 bases and J by 3 bases; unmatched bases: 8. Germline V gene sequence: CDR1 MNHEY, CDR2 SVGEGT. CDR3 length: 14 amino acids. Here the CDR3 DNA reads TGTGCCAGCACCAAGACAGGGTACGACTATGGCTACACCTTC. This sequence encodes CASTKTGYDYGYTF.

J is TRBJ1-1 and V is TRBV2; D call uncertain. Germline lookup yields CDR1 SNHLY and CDR2 FYNNEI. V lost 7 bases and J lost 1, with 10 bases in between. The CDR3 consists of 13 residues. CDR3 amino acids: CASKGQWNTEAFF. The DNA for the CDR3 is TGTGCCAGCAAAGGCCAGTGGAACACTGAAGCTTTCTTT. Variable domain in full (rest from reference TRBV2 and TRBJ1-1): EPEVTQTPSHQVTQMGQEVILRCVPISNHLYFYWYRQILGQKVEFLVSFYNNEISEKSEIFDDQFSVERPDGSNFTLKIRSTKLEDSAMYFCASKGQWNTEAFFGQGTRLTVV.

The chain carries TRBV15 and TRBJ1-5; maybe TRBD1 (5 bases). The germline V gene has CDR1 LNHNV and CDR2 YYDKDF (reference sequence). The CDR3 has 13 residues. V dropped 5 bases and J dropped 7 bases, with 12 bases sitting between them. The CDR3 here is CATSGGQGQPQHF. In DNA, the CDR3 is TGTGCCACCAGCGGAGGGCAGGGACAGCCCCAGCATTTT. The full variable domain, with the rest looked up from reference TRBV15 and TRBJ1-5, is DAMVIQNPRYQVTQFGKPVTLSCSQTLNHNVMYWYQQKSSQAPKLLFHYYDKDFNNEADTPDNFQSRRPNTSFCFLDIRSPGLGDTAMYLCATSGGQGQPQHFGDGTRLSIL.

V gene TRBV20-1 combines with J gene TRBJ2-3; 8 nucleotides line up with TRBD2. The CDR3 contains 13 residues. V shed 1 base and J 6 bases; nucleotides not matched to a gene: 3. Germline CDR1 reads DFQATT; CDR2 reads SNEGSKA (reference sequence). The CDR3 loop reads CSARVSSGDTQYF. As DNA, the CDR3 is TGCAGTGCTAGAGTTTCTAGCGGGGATACGCAGTATTTT.

The V call is TRBV3-1, the J call TRBJ2-1; 10 bases are a match to TRBD2. Looked up from germline, CDR1 is LGHDT and CDR2 is YNNKEL (reference sequence). The trim removed 4 bases at V and 4 bases at J, leaving 4 bases unmatched. CDR3 length: 15 amino acids. CDR3 in amino acids: CASSPKAGGYNEQFF. The CDR3 nucleotides are TGTGCCAGCAGCCCAAAAGCGGGGGGGTACAATGAGCAGTTCTTC.

V usage is TRBV24-1 and J usage is TRBJ2-7; D may correspond to TRBD1 or TRBD2 (5 bases each). Germline values: CDR1 KGHDR, CDR2 SFDVKD. This CDR3 has 13 residues. V shed 5 bases and J shed 3 bases, with 10 bases lying between them. Written as DNA, the CDR3 is TGTGCCACCAGTGGGAGCGGACACTACGAGCAGTACTTC. The encoded protein is CATSGSGHYEQYF.

The rearrangement links TRBV6-1 to TRBJ2-7; no firm D call. The CDR3 sequence is 14 residues long. The germline CDR1 and CDR2 sequences are MNHNS and SASEGT. V lost 3 bases and J 0 bases, leaving 9 bases between the germline ends. For the CDR3, the DNA is TGTGCCAGCAGTGAGTACGGAACCTCCTACGAGCAGTACTTC. It translates to CASSEYGTSYEQYF.

A note on this clonotype: At one boundary the junction diverges from the germline segment, which might be a read error. This chain joins TRBV10-3 and TRBJ2-3; 8 bases match TRBD2. Germline-derived CDR1 and CDR2 are ENHRY and SYGVKD. The CDR3 has 16 amino acids. In DNA, the CDR3 is TGTGCCATCGGTGAGTATCGAAGCGGGGGAGGAGATACGCAGTATTTT. It specifies CAIGEYRSGGGDTQYF.

The rearrangement links TRBV6-1 to TRBJ2-7, with D perhaps assigned TRBD1 or TRBD2 (6 bases each). The CDR3 sequence is 15 residues long. Germline CDR1 and CDR2: MNHNS and SASEGT. The V gene lost 0 bases and the J gene lost 4 bases, with 13 bases spanning the gap. The CDR3 DNA reads as TGTGCCAGCAGTGAAGCGACCGGGGGCGGGTACGAGCAGTACTTC. It specifies CASSEATGGGYEQYF.

The V call is TRBV7-2, the J call TRBJ1-5; TRBD1 agrees at 9 bases. This CDR3 has 17 amino acids. V was pared by 5 bases and J by 1 base, with 9 bases of the junction left unmatched. Germline V gives CDR1 SGHTA, CDR2 FQGNSA. As DNA, the CDR3 is TGTGCCAGCAGCCTCGGCTGGGGGACAGGGAGCAATCAGCCCCAGCATTTT. This translates into CASSLGWGTGSNQPQHF.

This chain uses TRBV7-9 with TRBJ2-7; possible D gene TRBD2, 6 bases. This CDR3 is 14 amino acids long. The V end lost 5 bases, the J end lost 4 bases, and 15 bases lay between the germline ends. Germline V gives CDR1 SEHNR, CDR2 FQNEAQ (reference sequence). CDR3 sequence reads: CASSPPGLYYEQYF. Written as DNA, the CDR3 is TGTGCCAGCAGCCCCCCGGGACTCTATTACGAGCAGTACTTC.

This clonotype came up once. Germline and junction disagree at one end, which may indicate a read error. This chain connects TRBV9 to TRBJ2-1; TRBD1 might be the D (6 bases). Germline values: CDR1 SGDLS, CDR2 YYNGEE. The CDR3 runs 15 residues. CDR3 in DNA: TGTGTCAGCAGCGTAGGGGGTTTGGGGTACAATGAGCAGTTCTTC. Its translation: CVSSVGGLGYNEQFF.

This clonotype was observed a handful of times. V is TRBV7-2 and J is TRBJ2-1; no clear D. The length of the CDR3 is 14 residues. From germline, CDR1 is SGHTA and CDR2 FQGNSA. Trimming removed 2 bases at V and 15 bases at J, with 20 bases between. The CDR3 DNA is TGTGCCAGCAGCTTAATTCGTGGCGTGCAGTTCTTGTTCTTC. Amino acid sequence: CASSLIRGVQFLFF.

V gene TRBV12-3 or TRBV12-4 combines with J gene TRBJ2-5; D gene ambiguous. The CDR3 loop spans 14 amino acids. V gave up 1 base and J gave up 9 bases, with 15 bases separating them. CDR3 DNA: TGTGCCAGCAGTTTAGACCGTTATCATGAGGCCCAGTACTTC. Amino acids: CASSLDRYHEAQYF.

The V gene is TRBV28, the J gene TRBJ1-5; D is perhaps TRBD1 (5 bases). Per the germline V gene, CDR1 is MDHEN and CDR2 is SYDVKM. The V end lost 5 bases, the J end lost 11 bases, and 25 bases lay between the germline ends. CDR3 length: 16 amino acids. As DNA, the CDR3 is TGTGCCAGCAGTCCCCCGGGACTAGCGGGCCAAGAGACCCAGCATTTT. Translated: CASSPPGLAGQETQHF.

V is TRBV2 and J is TRBJ1-6, with D hard to call. Germline CDR1 SNHLY, CDR2 FYNNEI. Trimming took off 4 bases at V and 6 bases at J, with 13 bases between the two ends. The CDR3 loop spans 15 amino acids. CDR3 in DNA: TGTGCCAGCAGTGGCGCCGGGAGCGCTAATTCACCCCTCCACTTT. As protein: CASSGAGSANSPLHF. The full variable domain, in which reference TRBV2 and TRBJ1-6 provide the parts outside the CDR3, is EPEVTQTPSHQVTQMGQEVILRCVPISNHLYFYWYRQILGQKVEFLVSFYNNEISEKSEIFDDQFSVERPDGSNFTLKIRSTKLEDSAMYFCASSGAGSANSPLHFGNGTRLTVT.

This chain connects TRBV5-1 to TRBJ2-5; 10 bases agree with TRBD2. The assigned J gene may be wrong: the sequence end matches TRBJ2-7 better. CDR3 size: 15 residues. CDR1 SGHRS and CDR2 YFSETQ come from the germline V gene. As DNA, the CDR3 is TGCGCCAGCAGCTTGTTAACTAGCGGGGAAGGCGAGCAGTACTTC. It specifies CASSLLTSGEGEQYF.

This clonotype was counted at least ten times. This sequence joins TRBV11-2 and TRBJ2-1; the match to TRBD1 covers 12 bases. Germline CDR1 reads SGHAT; CDR2 reads FQNNGV. Trimming at V came to 5 bases and at J to 3 bases, leaving 8 bases not matched to a gene. CDR3 size: 17 residues. The CDR3 DNA sequence: TGTGCCAGCAGCGGGACAGGGGGCGGGGTAGGCTACAATGAGCAGTTCTTC. It translates to CASSGTGGGVGYNEQFF. Variable domain in full (rest from reference TRBV11-2 and TRBJ2-1): EAGVAQSPRYKIIEKRQSVAFWCNPISGHATLYWYQQILGQGPKLLIQFQNNGVVDDSQLPKDRFSAERLKGVDSTLKIQPAKLEDSAVYLCASSGTGGGVGYNEQFFGPGTRLTVL.

This clonotype was seen a handful of times. The rearrangement uses TRBV20-1 and TRBJ2-7; no firm D call. Germline V gene sequence: CDR1 DFQATT, CDR2 SNEGSKA (reference sequence). V lost 1 base to trimming and J lost 2 bases, with 21 bases between them. The CDR3 totals 17 residues. Here the CDR3 reads CSARGISLGRGPYEQYF. The CDR3, as DNA: TGCAGTGCTAGAGGAATAAGTTTGGGCCGAGGTCCCTACGAGCAGTACTTC.

The chain has TRBV21-1 and TRBJ2-3. TRBV21-1 is a known pseudogene. The CDR3 consists of 13 residues. The CDR3 loop is CASSPQCTDTQYF. The CDR3 region has the DNA TGTGCCAGCAGCCCCCAGTGTACAGATACGCAGTATTTT.

The rearrangement joins TRBV5-1 to TRBJ2-1; D tentatively fits TRBD1 or TRBD2 (6 bases each). Germline loops: CDR1 SGHRS, CDR2 YFSETQ. The CDR3 has 17 amino acids. The V end lost 3 bases, the J end lost 6 bases, and 22 bases lay between the germline ends. The CDR3 reads CASSYPGTPKEGNEQFF. The DNA of the CDR3 is TGCGCCAGCAGCTACCCCGGGACACCCAAGGAGGGCAATGAGCAGTTCTTC.

This clonotype showed up many times. The chain employs TRBV5-1 and TRBJ2-3; 9 bases agree with TRBD1. This CDR3 contains 14 residues. The junction had 6 bases not matched to a gene; V was cut back by 7 bases and J by 3 bases. CDR1 and CDR2 (germline): SGHRS, YFSETQ. CDR3: CASLQGALTDTQYF. CDR3 coding DNA: TGCGCCAGCCTACAGGGGGCGTTGACAGATACGCAGTATTTT.

V usage is TRBV4-3 and J usage is TRBJ2-5, with D unclear. V lost 4 bases, J lost 5 bases, and 17 bases lay in between. This CDR3 is 15 amino acids long. In germline, CDR1 is LGHNA, CDR2 YSLEER. CDR3 loop: CASSRTNTIGETQYF. The CDR3 DNA is TGCGCCAGCAGCCGGACCAATACGATAGGGGAGACCCAGTACTTC.

The chain is built from TRBV2 and TRBJ2-1; 8 positions match TRBD1. The germline CDR1 and CDR2 sequences are SNHLY and FYNNEI. This CDR3 spans 15 amino acids. Losses at the gene ends were 6 bases for V and 4 bases for J; bases not matched to a gene: 8. In DNA form, the CDR3 reads TGTGCCAGCAGATCGGACAGGGCCCCTTACAATGAGCAGTTCTTC. Translated, it gives CASRSDRAPYNEQFF.

The chain uses TRBV5-1 and TRBJ1-4; TRBD1 agrees at 7 bases. This CDR3 has 16 residues. From germline, CDR1 is SGHRS and CDR2 YFSETQ. After removal of 4 bases from V and 8 bases from J, the junction contained 14 bases not matched to a gene. The CDR3 nucleotides read TGCGCCAGCAGCACATCCTTAACAGGGGCAGGGGAAAAACTGTTTTTT. Protein product: CASSTSLTGAGEKLFF. Full variable domain (outside the CDR3, taken from reference TRBV5-1 and TRBJ1-4): KAGVTQTPRYLIKTRGQQVTLSCSPISGHRSVSWYQQTPGQGLQFLFEYFSETQRNKGNFPGRFSGRQFSNSRSEMNVSTLELGDSALYLCASSTSLTGAGEKLFFGSGTQLSVL.